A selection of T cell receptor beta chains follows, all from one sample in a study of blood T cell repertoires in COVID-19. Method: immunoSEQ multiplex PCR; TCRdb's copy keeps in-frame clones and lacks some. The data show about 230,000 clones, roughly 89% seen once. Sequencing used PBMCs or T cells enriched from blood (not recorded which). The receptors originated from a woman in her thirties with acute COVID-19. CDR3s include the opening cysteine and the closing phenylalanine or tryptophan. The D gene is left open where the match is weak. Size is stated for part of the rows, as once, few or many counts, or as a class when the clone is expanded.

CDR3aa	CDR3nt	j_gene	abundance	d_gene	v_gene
CATSRRGDPSYNEQFF	TGTGCCACCAGCAGACGGGGAGACCCCTCCTACAATGAGCAGTTCTTC	TRBJ2-1	few	NA	TRBV15
CASSTVSDQETQYF	TGCGCCAGCAGTACAGTTTCGGACCAAGAGACCCAGTACTTC	TRBJ2-5	NA	NA	TRBV10-2
CASSADRVHDGYTF	TGTGCCAGCTCGGCGGACAGGGTACATGATGGCTACACCTTC	TRBJ1-2	NA	TRBD1	TRBV2
CASSAKTGGNYGYTF	TGTGCCAGCAGCGCCAAGACAGGGGGAAACTATGGCTACACCTTC	TRBJ1-2	NA	TRBD1	TRBV7-2
CASSQGGGQGTGELFF	TGTGCCAGCAGCCAAGGCGGAGGGCAGGGCACCGGGGAGCTGTTTTTT	TRBJ2-2	NA	NA	TRBV4-2
CASSQDRLAGALTYEQYF	TGCGCCAGCAGCCAAGATCGGCTAGCGGGGGCCCTTACCTACGAGCAGTACTTC	TRBJ2-7	NA	TRBD2	TRBV4-3
CASSLAWSGTNEKLFF	TGTGCCAGCAGCTTAGCGTGGTCGGGGACTAATGAAAAACTGTTTTTT	TRBJ1-4	once	NA	TRBV7-9
CASSEFRVEAFF	TGTGCCAGCAGTGAATTCCGGGTTGAAGCTTTCTTT	TRBJ1-1	once	NA	TRBV2
CASTLRTGTGELFF	TGTGCCAGCACCCTCCGGACAGGGACCGGGGAGCTGTTTTTT	TRBJ2-2	NA	TRBD1	TRBV3-1/TRBV3-2
CASSSTTGTGGPVTEAFF	TGTGCCAGTAGTAGTACGACCGGGACAGGGGGCCCGGTTACTGAAGCTTTCTTT	TRBJ1-1	NA	TRBD1	TRBV19
CASSEAGPLDNYGYTF	TGTGCCAGCAGTGAAGCGGGGCCTTTGGATAACTATGGCTACACCTTC	TRBJ1-2	NA	NA	TRBV6-1
CASGLFRTSGGASTDTQYF	TGTGCTAGTGGTTTGTTCCGGACTAGCGGGGGGGCTAGCACAGATACGCAGTATTTT	TRBJ2-3	NA	TRBD2	TRBV12-5
CASGRQKNTEAFF	TGTGCCAGTGGGAGGCAGAAGAACACTGAAGCTTTCTTT	TRBJ1-1	NA	NA	TRBV19
CAISPGLAGGPDTQYF	TGTGCCATCAGTCCGGGACTAGCGGGGGGGCCAGATACGCAGTATTTT	TRBJ2-3	NA	TRBD2	TRBV10-3
CASGFSGFSYEQYF	TGTGCCAGCGGCTTTAGCGGATTCTCCTACGAGCAGTACTTC	TRBJ2-7	NA	NA	TRBV2
CASSLDSGGLYNEQFF	TGTGCCAGCAGCTTGGATAGCGGGGGCCTCTACAATGAGCAGTTCTTC	TRBJ2-1	NA	TRBD2	TRBV5-4
CASLPGEGPIEAFF	TGTGCCAGCCTCCCTGGGGAGGGCCCCATTGAAGCTTTCTTT	TRBJ1-1	few	NA	TRBV2
CASSLSAGGQYF	TGCGCCAGCAGCTTGTCGGCAGGAGGGCAGTACTTC	TRBJ2-7	NA	NA	TRBV5-1
CASRVASGGWDEQFF	TGTGCCAGCAGAGTGGCTAGCGGGGGGTGGGATGAGCAGTTCTTC	TRBJ2-1	NA	TRBD2	TRBV2
CASRDWDRYTGELFF	TGTGCCAGCAGGGACTGGGACAGATACACCGGGGAGCTGTTTTTT	TRBJ2-2	NA	TRBD1	TRBV6-5
CASSFRGQGLYGYTF	TGTGCCAGCAGTTTTCGAGGACAGGGTCTTTACGGCTACACCTTC	TRBJ1-2	NA	TRBD1	TRBV27
CASSYRRGLGTEAFF	TGTGCCAGCAGTTACAGGCGGGGGCTTGGCACTGAAGCTTTCTTT	TRBJ1-1	once	NA	TRBV6-2/TRBV6-3
CASSLTSGYSYNEQFF	TGTGCCAGCAGCTTGACTAGCGGCTATTCCTACAATGAGCAGTTCTTC	TRBJ2-1	NA	TRBD2	TRBV7-6
CASSALLAGVTDTQYF	TGTGCCAGCAGTGCCCTACTAGCGGGGGTCACAGATACGCAGTATTTT	TRBJ2-3	NA	TRBD2	TRBV6-1
CAWSRRGQNNSPLHF	TGTGCCTGGAGTCGCAGGGGGCAGAATAATTCACCCCTCCACTTT	TRBJ1-6	NA	TRBD1	TRBV30
CASSYSNQGGSPLHF	TGTGCCAGCAGTTACTCGAACCAGGGCGGTTCACCCCTCCACTTT	TRBJ1-6	once	NA	TRBV6-5
CATSDGGQGFNEKLFF	TGTGCCACCAGTGACGGGGGGCAGGGGTTCAATGAAAAACTGTTTTTT	TRBJ1-4	NA	NA	TRBV24-1
CASSLGPRQGGNYGYTF	TGTGCCAGCAGCTTAGGGCCCCGACAGGGTGGGAACTATGGCTACACCTTC	TRBJ1-2	NA	TRBD1	TRBV13
CAISRDRPLGGYEQFF	TGTGCCATCTCGCGGGACAGGCCTCTTGGTGGCTATGAGCAGTTCTTC	TRBJ2-1	NA	TRBD1	TRBV2
CAFSSGGASTDTQYF	TGTGCCTTCTCTAGCGGGGGGGCTAGCACAGATACGCAGTATTTT	TRBJ2-3	NA	TRBD2	TRBV30
CASSPTVYQETQYF	TGTGCCAGCAGCCCGACAGTGTACCAAGAGACCCAGTACTTC	TRBJ2-5	NA	NA	TRBV5-4
CASSPGGGRGSEFRNTEAFF	TGCGCCAGCAGCCCCGGGGGGGGTCGAGGCTCAGAATTTAGGAACACTGAAGCTTTCTTT	TRBJ1-1	once	NA	TRBV5-1
CASSSRTGDTDTQYF	TGTGCCAGCAGCTCGCGTACAGGGGACACAGATACGCAGTATTTT	TRBJ2-3	NA	TRBD1	TRBV11-3
CASSWQGGEKLFF	TGTGCCAGCAGTTGGCAGGGTGGCGAAAAACTGTTTTTT	TRBJ1-4	few	NA	TRBV27
CASSLPGTGIYEQYF	TGTGCCAGCAGTTTACCCGGGACAGGGATCTACGAGCAGTACTTC	TRBJ2-7	NA	TRBD1	TRBV27
CAIRTGAEAFF	TGTGCCATCAGGACAGGGGCTGAAGCTTTCTTT	TRBJ1-1	NA	TRBD1	TRBV10-3
CSVATGAGQPQHF	TGCAGCGTCGCAACAGGGGCAGGACAGCCCCAGCATTTT	TRBJ1-5	few	TRBD1	TRBV29-1
CASSQWYGDTEAFF	TGTGCCAGCAGTCAGTGGTACGGGGACACTGAAGCTTTCTTT	TRBJ1-1	NA	NA	TRBV6-5
CASSWAGEAMGVYEQYF	TGTGCCAGCAGCTGGGCAGGGGAAGCTATGGGAGTCTACGAGCAGTACTTC	TRBJ2-7	NA	NA	TRBV7-2
CASSVGGLAWDNEQFF	TGTGCCAGCAGCGTAGGTGGGTTAGCATGGGACAATGAGCAGTTCTTC	TRBJ2-1	NA	NA	TRBV9
CASSQGQGAYSPLHF	TGTGCCAGCAGCCAGGGACAGGGGGCGTATTCACCCCTCCACTTT	TRBJ1-6	once	TRBD1	TRBV7-2
CASSPAPESGEAFF	TGTGCCAGCAGTCCCGCTCCCGAGAGTGGTGAAGCTTTCTTT	TRBJ1-1	NA	NA	TRBV6-5
CASSLAYGTPQGGYTF	TGTGCCAGCAGCTTAGCATACGGGACTCCCCAAGGAGGCTACACCTTC	TRBJ1-2	NA	NA	TRBV7-9
CASSRGDTQYF	TGCGCCAGCAGCCGGGGGGATACGCAGTATTTT	TRBJ2-3	NA	NA	TRBV5-1
CASTPANYGYTF	TGTGCCAGTACTCCCGCTAACTATGGCTACACCTTC	TRBJ1-2	NA	NA	TRBV19
CASSQDRGGETQYF	TGTGCCAGCAGCCAAGACAGGGGCGGGGAGACCCAGTACTTC	TRBJ2-5	once	NA	TRBV4-2
CASSLWTGRDTEAFF	TGTGCCAGTAGTTTGTGGACAGGGAGGGACACTGAAGCTTTCTTT	TRBJ1-1	NA	TRBD1	TRBV19
CSVIYGYGYTF	TGCAGCGTTATATACGGCTATGGCTACACCTTC	TRBJ1-2	NA	NA	TRBV29-1
CASSSGLSEQFF	TGTGCCAGCAGCTCGGGACTATCGGAGCAGTTCTTC	TRBJ2-1	NA	TRBD2	TRBV9
CASSLGPDRGRGETQYF	TGTGCCAGCAGTCTCGGTCCCGACAGGGGGCGTGGAGAGACCCAGTACTTC	TRBJ2-5	NA	TRBD1	TRBV6-6
CASSSGPTGSNQPQHF	TGCGCCAGCAGCTCGGGGCCGACAGGTAGCAATCAGCCCCAGCATTTT	TRBJ1-5	NA	NA	TRBV5-1
CAAQTGTNEKLFF	TGTGCCGCCCAGACAGGGACGAATGAAAAACTGTTTTTT	TRBJ1-4	once	TRBD1	TRBV25-1
CASSPLRRLAGGHNEQFF	TGTGCCAGCAGCCCGTTAAGACGACTAGCGGGGGGCCACAATGAGCAGTTCTTC	TRBJ2-1	NA	TRBD2	TRBV3-1/TRBV3-2
CASSLGYRGLNEKLFF	TGTGCCAGCAGCTTAGGCTACAGGGGCCTTAATGAAAAACTGTTTTTT	TRBJ1-4	NA	TRBD1	TRBV7-8
CASSLVTEETQYF	TGCGCCAGCAGCTTGGTAACGGAAGAGACCCAGTACTTC	TRBJ2-5	NA	NA	TRBV5-1
CASSWTRTGRPTEAFF	TGTGCCAGCAGTTGGACCCGGACAGGGCGTCCCACTGAAGCTTTCTTT	TRBJ1-1	NA	TRBD1	TRBV6-2/TRBV6-3
CASSVQGEETQYF	TGCGCCAGCAGTGTACAGGGGGAAGAGACCCAGTACTTC	TRBJ2-5	few	TRBD1	TRBV10-1
CASSPNPGVEEKLFF	TGTGCCAGCTCACCAAATCCGGGTGTAGAGGAAAAACTGTTTTTT	TRBJ1-4	NA	NA	TRBV18
CASSPRGAVEQFF	TGTGCCAGCAGCCCCAGGGGGGCGGTTGAGCAGTTCTTC	TRBJ2-1	few	NA	TRBV5-4